The 27 T cell receptor beta chains in this list originate from one sample, sequenced in a study of blood T cell repertoires in COVID-19. Profiling relied on immunoSEQ multiplex PCR, and the TCRdb table lists in-frame clones only, not all of them. The data show approximately 350,000 clones, roughly 87% seen once. Source material: PBMCs or T cells enriched from blood (not recorded which). The receptor set was obtained from a woman in her thirties who had recovered from COVID-19.

A single count supports this clone. V and J are TRBV15 and TRBJ2-1, with D possibly matching TRBD1 (6 bases). CDR1 and CDR2 from the germline V gene are LNHNV and YYDKDF (reference sequence). With 0 bases removed from V and 7 bases from J, the gap between germline ends came to 13 bases. The CDR3 extends over 15 amino acids. CDR3 sequence: CATSREFNRDNEQFF. The CDR3 nucleotides are TGTGCCACCAGCAGAGAGTTCAACAGGGATAATGAGCAGTTCTTC.

J is TRBJ2-3 and V is TRBV7-6, with 7 bases that match TRBD1. J lost 4 bases, V lost 5 bases, and 9 bases had no gene match. The germline V gene encodes CDR1 SGHVS and CDR2 FNYEAQ. This CDR3 contains 15 residues. CDR3 sequence: CASSPRDSRADTQYF. For the CDR3, the DNA is TGTGCCAGCAGCCCCCGGGACAGTAGAGCAGATACGCAGTATTTT.

This chain connects TRBV4-1 to TRBJ2-7; tentative D call: TRBD1 (6 bases). V lost 2 bases, J lost 2 bases, and 10 bases lay in between. The germline gives CDR1 MGHRA, CDR2 YSYEKL. The length of the CDR3 is 14 residues. This chain's CDR3 is CASSQRTETYEQYF. The CDR3 DNA is TGCGCCAGCAGCCAAAGGACAGAGACCTACGAGCAGTACTTC.

The J gene is TRBJ1-1, the V gene TRBV29-1, with 9 bases identical to TRBD1. The V and J ends lost 6 bases and 6 bases, in that order; junction bases with no gene match: 8. CDR1 SQVTM and CDR2 ANQGSEA come from the germline V gene. The CDR3 has 13 residues. In DNA form, the CDR3 reads TGCAGCGTGCCGGGGACAGGGTCTGCTGAAGCTTTCTTT. Residues: CSVPGTGSAEAFF.

The V call is TRBV19, the J call TRBJ2-7; the match to TRBD2 covers 7 bases. V trimming: 1 base; J trimming: 4 bases; junction bases outside the gene matches: 7. Germline assignment: CDR1 LNHDA and CDR2 SQIVND (reference sequence). The CDR3 sequence is 15 residues long. The CDR3: CASSIGRGRRYEQYF. The CDR3 coding sequence is TGTGCCAGTAGTATAGGGCGCGGGAGAAGATACGAGCAGTACTTC.

The rearrangement joins TRBV5-1 to TRBJ1-2; D is uncertain. Germline V gene sequence: CDR1 SGHRS, CDR2 YFSETQ. The CDR3 is made up of 14 amino acids. Trimming removed 1 base at V and 0 bases at J, with 7 bases between. The CDR3 spells CASSLSGANYGYTF. In DNA, the CDR3 is TGCGCCAGCAGCTTGTCCGGGGCTAACTATGGCTACACCTTC.

This clone was detected a few times. V usage is TRBV19 and J usage is TRBJ2-7; possible D gene TRBD2, 5 bases. CDR1 LNHDA and CDR2 SQIVND come from the germline V gene (reference sequence). There are 14 residues in the CDR3. V lost 2 bases to trimming and J lost 5 bases, with 13 bases between them. The CDR3 DNA is TGTGCCAGTAGTATAACTGCTAGCTTCAACGAGCAGTACTTC. As protein: CASSITASFNEQYF.

The chain uses TRBV14 and TRBJ2-1; D might be TRBD2 (6 bases). Trimming removed 1 base at V and 8 bases at J, with 9 bases between. The CDR3 spans 13 residues. Germline CDR1 and CDR2: SGHDN and FVKESK. The CDR3 here is CASSQVPGDEQFF. In DNA form, the CDR3 reads TGTGCCAGCAGCCAAGTTCCGGGGGATGAGCAGTTCTTC.

The V call is TRBV9, the J call TRBJ2-1; a weak D match, TRBD2 (7 bases). V was pared by 0 bases and J by 6 bases, with 13 bases between. CDR3 length: 15 amino acids. Per the germline V gene, CDR1 is SGDLS and CDR2 is YYNGEE. This CDR3 is CASSVGGGRSNEQFF. Written as DNA, the CDR3 is TGTGCCAGCAGCGTAGGGGGGGGCCGCAGCAATGAGCAGTTCTTC.

V is TRBV28 and J is TRBJ2-4, with D possibly being TRBD2 (5 bases). This CDR3 is 17 amino acids long. Germline V gene sequence: CDR1 MDHEN, CDR2 SYDVKM. V was clipped by 7 bases and J by 0 bases, with 19 bases between them. The CDR3: CASTRGKGPLAKNIQYF. The CDR3 region has the DNA TGTGCCAGCACAAGAGGGAAGGGCCCGCTAGCCAAAAACATTCAGTACTTC.

The chain uses TRBV5-4 and TRBJ2-3; TRBD2 agrees at 9 bases. The CDR3 is 16 residues long. The germline gives CDR1 SGHNT, CDR2 YYREEE (reference sequence). Losses at the gene ends were 1 base for V and 3 bases for J; bases not matched to a gene: 6. CDR3 bases: TGTGCCAGCAGCTTGCGGTTTAGCGGGAGTACAGATACGCAGTATTTT. Translating gives CASSLRFSGSTDTQYF.

The chain joins TRBV6-5 to TRBJ1-1, with D possibly TRBD1 on 5 matching bases. Germline V gives CDR1 MNHEY, CDR2 SVGAGI. This CDR3 has 14 amino acids. V was shortened by 3 bases and J by 4 bases, with 12 bases between the two germline ends. The CDR3 nucleotides read TGTGCCAGCAGTTATGGGCAGGGCCTCACTGAAGCTTTCTTT. Amino acids: CASSYGQGLTEAFF.

V is TRBV27 and J is TRBJ2-2, with 10 bases that match TRBD2. V dropped 10 bases and J dropped 3; count of bases not matched to a gene: 8. The CDR3 covers 15 residues. The germline gives CDR1 MNHEY, CDR2 SMNVEV (reference sequence). In DNA form, the CDR3 reads TGTGCCACTGGGGTAGCGGGGGGATACACCGGGGAGCTGTTTTTT. Protein sequence: CATGVAGGYTGELFF.

This sequence joins TRBV12-1 and TRBJ2-1; the table's D call, TRBD2, was not checked against the DNA. TRBV12-1 has pseudogene status. CDR3 size: 22 residues. In nucleotides, the CDR3 is TGTGCCAGCAGCTTTAAGGGTCAGCCGACTAGCGGAGGGGGTCCTTGGGACGATGAGCAGTTCTTC. Its translation is CASSFKGQPTSGGGPWDDEQFF.

This chain links TRBV3-1 (or the pseudogene TRBV3-2) with TRBJ2-3; 13 bases fit TRBD2. Germline CDR1 is LGHDT and CDR2 is YNNKEL (reference sequence). With 1 base clipped from V and 4 bases from J, the junction kept 2 bases outside the gene matches. CDR3 length: 16 residues. In nucleotides, the CDR3 is TGTGCCAGCAGCCAAGTACTAGCGGGGGGGGCAGATACGCAGTATTTT. Amino acids: CASSQVLAGGADTQYF.

The rearrangement uses TRBV4-2 and TRBJ1-3, with D tentatively TRBD1 (6 bases). The CDR3 is 16 amino acids. Germline CDR1 and CDR2: LGHNA and YNFKEQ. The V and J ends lost 1 base and 2 bases respectively, with 12 bases between them. CDR3 sequence: CASSQVTGTTGNTIYF. In DNA form, the CDR3 reads TGTGCCAGCAGCCAAGTTACAGGGACCACTGGAAACACCATATATTTT.

This chain links TRBV5-5 with TRBJ1-3; 10 bases are shared with TRBD1. Per the germline V gene, CDR1 is SGHKS and CDR2 is YYEKEE (reference sequence). V was pared by 4 bases and J by 5 bases, with 3 bases of the junction left unmatched. This CDR3 comprises 14 residues. The CDR3 DNA sequence: TGTGCCAGCAGCGGGACAGGGGTCAGAAACACCATATATTTT. It translates to CASSGTGVRNTIYF.

J is TRBJ2-2 and V is TRBV5-4; 12 bases agree with TRBD2. Trimming took 4 bases from V and 5 from J; bases not matched to a gene: 3. CDR1 is SGHNT, CDR2 YYREEE, per germline (reference sequence). The CDR3 has 15 amino acids. This CDR3 reads CASSVTSGGTGELFF. In DNA form, the CDR3 reads TGTGCCAGCAGCGTTACTAGCGGGGGGACCGGGGAGCTGTTTTTT.

The chain joins TRBV24-1 to TRBJ1-5, with a weak D call TRBD1 (6 bases). Germline loops: CDR1 KGHDR, CDR2 SFDVKD. The CDR3 has 14 residues. V dropped 3 bases and J dropped 4 bases, with 9 bases sitting between them. This chain's CDR3 is CATSDAGANQPQHF. The CDR3 nucleotides are TGTGCCACCAGTGATGCGGGGGCGAATCAGCCCCAGCATTTT.

Worth noting for this clone: At one end, the junction sequence differs from germline, possibly due to a read error. The V and J genes are TRBV5-1 and TRBJ1-1; D possibly corresponds to TRBD1 (5 bases). CDR1 and CDR2 (germline): SGHRS, YFSETQ. CDR3 length equals 12 residues. This chain's CDR3 is CASGLRGTEAFF. Written as DNA, the CDR3 is TGCGCCAGCGGCTTGAGGGGAACTGAAGCTTTCTTT.

The genes are TRBV7-8 and TRBJ1-2; D may be TRBD1 (5 bases). Germline V gene lookup returns CDR1 SGHVS and CDR2 FQNEAQ. V was clipped by 1 base and J by 4 bases, with 10 bases between them. The CDR3 length is 14 residues. Written as DNA, the CDR3 is TGTGCCAGCAGCTTAGGGGGCGCCGGCTATGGCTACACCTTC. It is translated as CASSLGGAGYGYTF.

V gene TRBV25-1 combines with J gene TRBJ2-1, with 11 bases aligning to TRBD1. Germline CDR1 reads MGHDK; CDR2 reads SYGVNS. This CDR3 is built from 18 residues. V lost 2 bases, J lost 4 bases, and 10 bases stayed unmatched. The CDR3 spells CASSETGTGTGGYNEQFF. DNA of the CDR3: TGTGCCAGCAGTGAAACCGGAACGGGGACAGGGGGTTACAATGAGCAGTTCTTC.

This clone was observed at least ten times. The chain is built from TRBV5-1 and TRBJ2-5; maybe TRBD2 (6 bases). The germline V and J ends were trimmed by 5 bases and 3 bases, with 11 bases remaining between them. Germline assignment: CDR1 SGHRS and CDR2 YFSETQ. This CDR3 contains 13 residues. CDR3: CASSKTGEETQYF. The CDR3 DNA is TGCGCCAGCAGTAAGACGGGAGAAGAGACCCAGTACTTC.

This clone was counted between two and nine times. Other DNA sequences from this sample encode an identical CDR3 as well. The V and J genes are TRBV6-5 and TRBJ1-1, with 7 nucleotides matching TRBD1. V gave up 0 bases and J gave up 3 bases; unmatched junction bases: 4. The V gene's germline CDR1 is MNHEY and CDR2 SVGAGI. There are 15 residues in the CDR3. The CDR3 sequence is CASSYSRTGDTEAFF. The CDR3 DNA reads as TGTGCCAGCAGTTACTCAAGAACAGGGGACACTGAAGCTTTCTTT.

V gene TRBV6-4 combines with J gene TRBJ2-3, with 10 bases fitting TRBD2. Germline V gene data show CDR1 as MRHNA and CDR2 as SNTAGT. V shed 4 bases and J 5 bases; nucleotides not matched to a gene: 6. The length of the CDR3 is 15 residues. The DNA for the CDR3 is TGTGCCAGCAGTGGCCGAGCGGGAGGGCTAGATACGCAGTATTTT. Its translation: CASSGRAGGLDTQYF.

The chain has TRBV4-2 and TRBJ2-1; maybe TRBD2 (6 bases). V shed 0 bases and J shed 4 bases, with 13 bases lying between them. The CDR3 is made up of 16 amino acids. In germline, CDR1 is LGHNA, CDR2 YNFKEQ. CDR3 in amino acids: CASSQDLGEAYNEQFF. The CDR3 DNA reads TGTGCCAGCAGCCAAGATTTGGGGGAGGCTTACAATGAGCAGTTCTTC.

This chain uses TRBV27 with TRBJ1-2; 9 bases are a match to TRBD1. This CDR3 has 14 residues. Unmatched junction bases numbered 7, after V lost 6 bases and J lost 5 bases. Germline loops: CDR1 MNHEY, CDR2 SMNVEV (reference sequence). The CDR3 sequence: CASRKQGASYGYTF. CDR3 nucleotides: TGTGCCAGCAGAAAACAGGGGGCCTCGTATGGCTACACCTTC.